The sequence of this T cell receptor beta chain was determined in a study of blood T cells in healthy people across ages. Study observations and caveats: Older age went with lower TCR beta diversity per million T cells, in a roughly linear way. It was held that diversity estimates obtained from one million T cells represented underestimates.

The amount of total RNA extracted per sample was at least 6 micrograms. This clonotype appeared once. As yet, its antigen is unknown. Combining a sample-barcoded 5' primer with a J-beta primer mix, a second PCR ran for 7 to 11 cycles. TCRdb processed the 5' RACE reads anew with MiXCR; each CDR3 protein has one entry. The sample has 780,000 or so distinct CDR3 sequences; around 25% are singletons. These sequences were also reported in another study, on T cells of mothers and their children. That source reports: Versus unrelated pairs, overlap was slightly higher in related mother-child pairs, without reaching significance.

This clonotype originated in a boy aged 5 to 17 in good health. Sequencing was performed on blood.

In nucleotides, the CDR3 is TGTGCCAGCTCACCACTGATCGGACAAGAGACCCAGTACTTC. This encodes CASSPLIGQETQYF. V usage is TRBV18 and J usage is TRBJ2-5, with D unclear. This CDR3 region has 14 residues. V was pared by 1 base and J by 2 bases, with 8 bases between. Germline CDR1 reads KGHSH; CDR2 reads LQKENI.